This T cell receptor beta chain was obtained from a study of blood T cell repertoires in COVID-19 (TCRdb year 2020). About the full investigation: Samples covering the acute and convalescent phases of COVID-19 were provided by collaborators in the United States, Italy and Spain. The material from the prospective study consisted of cDNA or gDNA derived from T cells, B-cell-depleted T cells, or PBMCs. Deeply sampled blood TCRbeta repertoires from subjects exposed to, actively infected with, or recovered from COVID-19 were included in the dataset. The repertoires were released in a freely available public database intended as a resource for research on the immune response to SARS-CoV-2. Samples came from the ongoing ImmuneRACE study (first 160 participants) plus 1,254 subjects from 6 global collaborators. Nearly every sample came with metadata listing a de-identified subject ID, COVID-19 status, age in years and sex. Where available, HLA class I and class II types were taken from metadata supplied by the sample provider and were not determined by assay-based typing. General findings and caveats noted by the study authors: Clinical and demographic metadata were provided uncurated, with the amount varying by source and participant.

Including cysteine and phenylalanine, the CDR3 has 17 amino acids. The only DNA kept is the CDR3, 51 bases in frame from the first base. The germline V gene encodes CDR1 GTSNPN and CDR2 SVGIG (reference sequence). V loses 4 bases of germline sequence and J loses 2 bases, and the interval between the two ends is 21 bases. As to this clone: The antigen this receptor binds is unknown. Nothing much larger sits one base from this clone, and base qualities are not available.

TCRbeta CDR3 regions were amplified from genomic DNA using the immunoSEQ Assay, a bias-controlled multiplex PCR. The original methods were these. Within the assay, amplification of reference gene primers was used to estimate how many nucleated cells each sample contained. Sequence reads were collapsed and filtered to measure the absolute abundance of every unique TCRbeta CDR3 rearrangement. For each sample, productive Simpson clonality was calculated as the square root of Simpson's diversity index over productive rearrangements. The clones in this table, taken by TCRdb from immuneACCESS, are in-frame only. Not every clone is retained; where verified, under half of the shortfall comes from an unresolved V gene, and the cause of the rest is unknown. V and J calls and clone size follow that table, whereas D and trimming were derived from the DNA. The sample table holds roughly 340,000 clones, of which under 95% were seen once. The ten largest account for around 3.5% of the sample.

A second Seattle source provided samples from volunteer blood donors who had recovered from COVID-19. Each collaborating institution followed its own protocols to collect whole blood in K2EDTA tubes. Collaborator samples were shipped for TCRbeta analysis as frozen whole blood, isolated PBMCs, or DNA extracted from either sample type. The sequencing sample was made of peripheral blood. This receptor chain uses TRBV30 and TRBJ1-3, with the identity of the D gene unclear. The origin of this receptor is a woman between 18 and 29 years old who had recovered from COVID-19. The DNA is as follows: TGTGCCTGGACCCCCCGGAACGACTTGTGGACTGGAAACACCATATATTTT. It translates to CAWTPRNDLWTGNTIYF.